This T cell receptor beta chain came from a study of T cell clonotyping in hematopoietic cell transplantation (dated by TCRdb to the early 2020s). Study-wide context: A total of 110 to 150 blood samples were collected in the study from 30 to 45 consecutive transplant recipients and their related donors. Recruitment of patients was conducted between late 2015 and early 2017, and follow-up was continued until late 2020 or death. Here is what the overall study found, with its caveats: A decrease in recipient TCR diversity was observed after transplant, and a progressive increase in pathologically expanded clonotypes was seen from day 30 to day 180. Inverse Simpson Index values from donors and from recipients before transplant predicted broader TCR repertoire diversity after transplant. The sample size was limited and the cells went unsorted, which meant the CD4 and CD8 repertoire contributions could not be told apart. Only a small fraction of recipient repertoires overlapped donor repertoires, with over 95% appearing de novo at the given depth.

The immunoSEQ assay, a bias-controlled multiplex PCR with V- and J-specific primers, was used to amplify TCR beta CDR3 regions from genomic DNA. A second PCR step added a proprietary barcode and Illumina adapter sequences to the CDR3 amplicons. An Illumina MiSeq instrument was used to sequence the CDR3 libraries. The original pipeline was this. Export and quality control were performed with immunoSEQ Analyzer 3.0, and downstream analyses were performed with R Bioconductor and Immunarch. Only productive rearrangements in the normalized downsampled data set went into calculating the repertoire metrics. In the normalized cohort, a clonotype counted as pathologically expanded if the clonotype was larger than 5 templates. The Inverse Simpson Index served as the measure of repertoire diversity. To capture all clonotypes, CMV-specificity analyses were performed on the non-normalized data set. The immuneACCESS repertoire file appears here via TCRdb, limited to in-frame rearrangements. These files lack a portion of the clones; in checked studies, under half of the deficit traces to unresolved V genes, and the cause of the others is not known. The V and J calls and clone size were taken over from that table, and D and trimming were inferred from the DNA. This sample holds around 12,000 clones; roughly 80% were observed only once. The biggest ten clones account for under 6.5% of the sample.

Taken with the paper, the label for time point translates to: 100 days after allo-HCT. Recipient blood was collected about 28 days before transplant and at days 30, 100 and 180 after transplant. Nuclei Lysis Solution was used to extract genomic DNA from fresh or cryopreserved unfractionated peripheral blood mononuclear cells. On this clone itself: Its binding antigen is unknown. No base-level quality is on record; no much larger clone is a single base apart.

Sequences MNHEY (CDR1) and SVGAGI (CDR2) are obtained from the germline V gene. The CDR3, cysteine through phenylalanine, is 12 amino acids long. The DNA shown is the 36-base CDR3, in frame from base 1. Trimming takes 6 bases off V and 3 bases off J; junction bases not matched to a gene: 1. The chain couples TRBV6-5 to TRBJ1-1, and TRBD1 aligns with 7 junction nucleotides. Material: PBMCs, obtained 100 days after allogeneic stem cell transplant. The receptor's source is a female patient between 40 and 50 years old who had an allogeneic stem cell transplant from a related donor, so T cells may come from the graft donor. Some clones in this sample may be carry-over from other donors' samples. The DNA sequence is given as TGTGCCAGCAGGAGGGGGCACACTGAAGCTTTCTTT. It translates to CASRRGHTEAFF.